This TCR beta chain came from a study of CD8 T cells in Susac syndrome. General study findings and limits: Acknowledgment was made by the study that its TCR sequencing and HLA analysis involved a relatively small number of individuals.

The authors reverse transcribed roughly 0.5 to 1 ug RNA with random hexamers. Each CDR3 protein gets one entry after TCRdb re-called the immunoSEQ multiplex PCR reads with MiXCR. The table lists some 300,000 distinct CDR3 sequences, around 89% of them singletons. TCR beta from blood CD8+ and CD4+ T cells was sequenced. Control patients had untreated stable or active relapsing-remitting multiple sclerosis by revised McDonald criteria. TEMRA cells were enriched by FACS, and CD4+ and CD8+ T cells were negatively isolated. On this clonotype itself: Its antigen remains unknown.

This sequence originates from a human donor with multiple sclerosis. The specimen was CD8+ T cells from PBMCs.

CDR3 DNA sequence: TGCGGGGGGACAGTGAATGAAAAACTGTTTTTT. Its protein product is CGGTVNEKLFF. This chain links TRBV29-1 with TRBJ1-4, with 7 bases that match TRBD1. The CDR3 sequence is 11 residues long. Germline V CDR1 and CDR2: SQVTM, ANQGSEA.